Each of the 14 T cell receptor beta chains below was sequenced from the same sample in a study of T cells in Graves' hyperthyroidism and ophthalmopathy. TCR beta CDR3 sequences were amplified from RNA transcripts. With the HTBI primer set, the TCR CDR3 went through a first round of RT-PCR. MiXCR, applied by TCRdb to the multiplex PCR reads, yields one record per CDR3 protein. This table has a few hundred thousand distinct CDR3 sequences, about 25% appearing once. Sequencing used blood. The receptors were sampled from a man in his forties or fifties with Graves' hyperthyroidism.

This chain joins TRBV5-1 and TRBJ1-1; D ambiguous. V was pared by 2 bases and J by 0 bases, with 8 bases between. The V gene's germline CDR1 is SGHRS and CDR2 YFSETQ. This CDR3 has 14 residues. The CDR3 spells CASSFHSMNTEAFF. The CDR3 bases are TGCGCCAGCAGCTTTCACAGCATGAACACTGAAGCTTTCTTT.

There are a few counts of this clonotype. V usage is TRBV20-1 and J usage is TRBJ2-7; 10 bases align to TRBD1. This CDR3 contains 15 residues. Per germline, CDR1 DFQATT and CDR2 SNEGSKA (reference sequence). Trimming at V came to 1 base and at J to 2 bases, leaving 5 bases not matched to a gene. CDR3 region: CSARVRDRGPYEQYF. CDR3 coding DNA: TGCAGTGCTAGAGTCCGGGACAGGGGCCCCTACGAGCAGTACTTC.

The chain is built from TRBV29-1 and TRBJ2-3; TRBD2 matches at 10 bases. There are 12 residues in the CDR3. V was clipped by 4 bases and J by 11 bases; unmatched bases: 6. Germline V gene sequence: CDR1 SQVTM, CDR2 ANQGSEA. CDR3 region: CSVATSGIMQYF. CDR3 DNA sequence: TGCAGCGTTGCCACTAGCGGGATCATGCAGTATTTT.

The chain combines TRBV19 with TRBJ2-1, with 7 positions matching TRBD2. Germline CDR1 reads LNHDA; CDR2 reads SQIVND (reference sequence). V shed 1 base and J 10 bases; nucleotides not matched to a gene: 1. CDR3 size: 12 residues. The CDR3, as DNA: TGTGCCAGTAGTATAGGGCGGGAGGAGCAGTTCTTC. Protein: CASSIGREEQFF.

The chain joins TRBV3-1 to TRBJ1-6; weak D call: TRBD1 (5 bases). Trimming pared 1 base from V and 7 bases from J, leaving 11 bases between. The CDR3 spans 15 residues. Per germline, CDR1 LGHDT and CDR2 YNNKEL (reference sequence). The CDR3 DNA reads TGTGCCAGCAGCCAAGCCCGGGGGGGAAATTCACCCCTCCACTTT. It yields the protein CASSQARGGNSPLHF.

A single count supports this clonotype. The rearrangement joins TRBV20-1 to TRBJ2-2; 7 bases are shared with TRBD2. CDR3 length equals 14 residues. Germline CDR1 DFQATT, CDR2 SNEGSKA (reference sequence). Germline trimming cut 1 base from V and 1 base from J; bases unmatched to any gene: 0. The CDR3 sequence is CSARAGGNTGELFF. The CDR3 coding sequence is TGCAGTGCTAGAGCGGGAGGGAACACCGGGGAGCTGTTTTTT.

In this sample, this clonotype turned up a few times. The rearrangement links TRBV24-1 to TRBJ2-3; the D is unclear. The germline V and J ends were trimmed by 3 bases and 0 bases, with 6 bases remaining between them. CDR1 is KGHDR and CDR2 is SFDVKD in the germline V gene. This CDR3 has 14 residues. CDR3 sequence (DNA): TGTGCCACCAGTGATGGGCGCAGCACAGATACGCAGTATTTT. Translation: CATSDGRSTDTQYF.

The chain employs TRBV29-1 and TRBJ2-1; 7 positions agree with TRBD2. The CDR3 totals 13 residues. Germline CDR1 reads SQVTM; CDR2 reads ANQGSEA. After removal of 7 bases from V and 7 bases from J, the junction contained 10 bases not matched to a gene. The CDR3 DNA reads TGCAGCGCGAGCCGCTCGGGGGGTAATGAGCAGTTCTTC. Translated: CSASRSGGNEQFF.

The chain uses TRBV7-2 and TRBJ2-3; D remains ambiguous. Germline CDR1 is SGHTA and CDR2 is FQGNSA. The ends were cut back, 1 base at V and 6 bases at J, with 11 bases in the middle. The CDR3 length is 14 residues. The CDR3 DNA follows: TGTGCCAGCAGCTTAGGGTCCGCATTTGATACGCAGTATTTT. Translation gives CASSLGSAFDTQYF.

This clonotype has more than one count but fewer than ten. V and J are TRBV13 and TRBJ2-7, with 7 positions matching TRBD1. CDR3 length: 16 amino acids. CDR1 and CDR2 (germline): PRHDT, FYEKMQ (reference sequence). V lost 3 bases, J lost 2 bases, and 10 bases stayed unmatched. The CDR3 is CASSFRPTGNTYEQYF. The CDR3 DNA is TGTGCCAGCAGCTTTCGCCCGACAGGGAATACCTACGAGCAGTACTTC.

This clonotype was recorded a few times. The V and J genes are TRBV4-1 and TRBJ2-7; D might be TRBD2 (5 bases). The CDR3 sequence is 15 residues long. The ends were cut back, 0 bases at V and 5 bases at J, with 14 bases in the middle. Germline V lookup: CDR1 MGHRA, CDR2 YSYEKL. The DNA of the CDR3 is TGCGCCAGCAGCCAAGATCCCCCTCCGGAGGACGAGCAGTACTTC. Translated, it gives CASSQDPPPEDEQYF.

This clonotype was counted a few times. The rearrangement joins TRBV5-1 to TRBJ1-5, with TRBD1 matching over 7 bases. This CDR3 has 14 residues. J gave up 8 bases and V 2 bases, and 7 bases lay outside the gene matches. The germline V gene has CDR1 SGHRS and CDR2 YFSETQ. DNA for the CDR3: TGCGCCAGCAGCTTCTCAGGGGGGATAGAGCCCCAGCATTTT. Its translation: CASSFSGGIEPQHF.

V usage is TRBV27 and J usage is TRBJ1-2; D is undetermined. The CDR3 covers 12 residues. Trimming took 6 bases from V and 12 from J, leaving 17 bases between them. CDR1 and CDR2 from the germline V gene are MNHEY and SMNVEV (reference sequence). The DNA for the CDR3 is TGTGCCAGCAGCCTAGACGGTGCCGGCCACACCTTC. It is translated as CASSLDGAGHTF.

This clonotype was counted only a few times. V is TRBV4-2 and J is TRBJ2-7; D gene unclear. Trimming removed 1 base from V and 11 bases from J, with 15 bases in between. Germline V lookup: CDR1 LGHNA, CDR2 YNFKEQ. The CDR3 has 13 residues. Here the CDR3 DNA reads TGTGCCAGCAGCCAAGCTGGAACAACTACGGAGTACTTC. Translation: CASSQAGTTTEYF.